This passage covers 20 T cell receptor beta chains from one sample sequenced in a study of tumor-infiltrating lymphocytes in oesophageal squamous cell carcinoma. Using its own MiXCR run on the PCR reads, TCRdb lists one record per CDR3 protein. In the table there are some 22,000 distinct CDR3 sequences, about 35% of which are singletons. What was sequenced was esophageal tumor tissue. All receptors come from a male donor with esophageal squamous cell carcinoma.

This clonotype has a count of ten or more. The chain combines TRBV28 with TRBJ1-5, with 10 bases identical to TRBD1. V shed 8 bases and J 4 bases; nucleotides not matched to a gene: 11. Germline CDR1 is MDHEN and CDR2 is SYDVKM. The CDR3 is 16 residues long. The CDR3 loop is CASGAPGQGRNQPQHF. DNA of the CDR3: TGTGCCAGCGGCGCACCGGGACAGGGGAGGAATCAGCCCCAGCATTTT.

A remark on this clonotype: Since no conserved phenylalanine or tryptophan closes the CDR3, a read error is the likely cause. The DNA is left out, because the CDR3 cannot be placed on it with certainty; the CDR3 is given as TCRdb lists it. The chain employs TRBV12-3 or TRBV12-4 and TRBJ2-5; whether TRBD1, the table's D call, matches the DNA was not checked. The length of the CDR3 is 16 amino acids, counting both ends. CDR3 in amino acids: CASSREQGIYGYTFGS.

This clonotype was counted a single time. The gene calls are TRBV28 and TRBJ2-1; unclear D gene. The DNA end is a closer match to TRBJ2-7, so the J assignment may be wrong. This CDR3 contains 14 residues. Germline CDR1 MDHEN, CDR2 SYDVKM. In DNA form, the CDR3 reads TGTGCCAGCAGTATACCCGGGTACTCCTACGAGCAGTACTTC. This gives the protein CASSIPGYSYEQYF.

Details on this clonotype: No conserved phenylalanine or tryptophan is present at the end of the CDR3, so a read error is the likely explanation. The limits of the CDR3 on the DNA are not certain, so only TCRdb's listed CDR3 is given. The chain uses TRBV7-3 and TRBJ2-7; the table's D gene call, TRBD1, was not cross checked with the DNA. The V gene's germline CDR1 is SGHTA and CDR2 FQGTGA. The CDR3 is 16 residues long, counting both termini. The CDR3 protein is CAHRGGPHSYEQYFGS.

This clonotype is labeled medium-sized. The chain uses TRBV6-1 and TRBJ2-5; D is unresolved. The CDR3 has 13 amino acids. The V gene lost 4 bases and the J gene lost 7 bases, with 13 bases spanning the gap. The V gene's germline CDR1 is MNHNS and CDR2 SASEGT. The chain's CDR3 is CASSVPVARTQYF. The DNA of the CDR3 is TGTGCCAGCAGTGTTCCGGTAGCTCGGACCCAGTACTTC.

The chain is built from TRBV10-3 and TRBJ2-2; 8 bases map to TRBD1. Germline V gene lookup returns CDR1 ENHRY and CDR2 SYGVKD. The V and J ends lost 7 bases and 9 bases, in that order; junction bases with no gene match: 13. The length of the CDR3 is 15 residues. The CDR3 loop reads CAITPGQGKGRELFF. The CDR3 DNA follows: TGTGCCATCACCCCCGGACAGGGAAAGGGCAGGGAGCTGTTTTTT.

This clonotype counts as medium-sized. V is TRBV7-9 and J is TRBJ1-2; D is unclear. V was shortened by 5 bases and J by 8 bases, with 18 bases between the two germline ends. This CDR3 is built from 14 residues. CDR1 is SEHNR and CDR2 is FQNEAQ in the germline V gene (reference sequence). CDR3 coding DNA: TGTGCCAGCAGCCCCCAGGTTCGGGCAGGCGGCTACACCTTC. This sequence encodes CASSPQVRAGGYTF.

Worth noting for this clonotype: The CDR3 carries no conserved terminal phenylalanine or tryptophan, so it likely arises from a read error. It is unclear where the CDR3 begins or ends on the DNA, so no DNA is shown, and the CDR3 is as TCRdb lists it. V gene TRBV7-2 combines with J gene TRBJ2-5; the table gives TRBD1 as D, unverified against the DNA. Germline lookup yields CDR1 SGHTA and CDR2 FQGNSA. Termini included, the CDR3 measures 17 amino acids. The CDR3: CASSFRDRGINEQYFGN.

This clonotype is labeled medium-sized. The chain is built from TRBV7-8 and TRBJ1-5; D might be TRBD1 (6 bases). V was clipped by 5 bases and J by 3 bases, with 8 bases between them. The CDR3 contains 13 residues. Germline CDR1 reads SGHVS; CDR2 reads FQNEAQ. CDR3 in amino acids: CASSRDINQPQHF. The CDR3 region has the DNA TGTGCCAGCAGCAGGGACATCAATCAGCCCCAGCATTTT.

The chain employs TRBV18 and TRBJ1-2; D gene ambiguous. V was clipped by 4 bases and J by 0 bases, with 12 bases between them. The CDR3 has 15 residues. CDR1 and CDR2 (germline): KGHSH, LQKENI. The CDR3 nucleotides are TGTGCCAGCTCACTCCGGGAGGCGGCTAACTATGGCTACACCTTC. It encodes CASSLREAANYGYTF.

This clonotype was counted many times. The CDR3 coding sequence is TGTGCCAGCAGTTACTCCCCGGGACTAGCGGGAAACAATGAGCAGTTCTTC. Protein: CASSYSPGLAGNNEQFF. This rearrangement joins TRBV6-2 or TRBV6-3 to TRBJ2-1; 13 bases align to TRBD2. The CDR3 has 17 amino acids. CDR1 MNHEY and CDR2 SVGEGT come from the germline V gene. V was clipped by 0 bases and J by 5 bases; unmatched bases: 4.

The table lists this clonotype with many counts. J is TRBJ1-2 and V is TRBV28, with 8 bases fitting TRBD1. V was clipped by 5 bases and J by 8 bases; unmatched bases: 4. CDR3 size: 12 residues. CDR1 is MDHEN and CDR2 is SYDVKM in the germline V gene. The CDR3 spells CASSRQGLGYTF. The CDR3 DNA is TGTGCCAGCAGTAGACAGGGGCTCGGCTACACCTTC.

There are many counts of this clonotype. The chain uses TRBV6-6 and TRBJ1-6; D remains ambiguous. This CDR3 is 17 amino acids long. Germline CDR1 is MNHNY and CDR2 is SVGAGI (reference sequence). Trimming took 0 bases from V and 5 from J, leaving 14 bases between them. CDR3 DNA: TGTGCCAGCAGTTACTCGATCCAGGCCGATAATAATTCACCCCTCCACTTT. It specifies CASSYSIQADNNSPLHF.

This clonotype was counted ten times or more. This sequence joins TRBV7-2 and TRBJ1-5; the match to TRBD1 covers 7 bases. The ends lost 8 bases at V and 1 base at J; junction bases unmatched: 8. The germline V gene encodes CDR1 SGHTA and CDR2 FQGNSA. This CDR3 region has 15 residues. The CDR3 here is CASGRGTVSNQPQHF. The CDR3 DNA reads TGTGCCAGCGGGAGGGGGACAGTGAGCAATCAGCCCCAGCATTTT.

This clonotype is termed hyperexpanded (1% or more). The chain uses TRBV7-6 and TRBJ2-1; 8 positions match TRBD1. Trimming at V came to 1 base and at J to 7 bases, leaving 9 bases not matched to a gene. The CDR3 runs to 16 residues. Germline lookup yields CDR1 SGHVS and CDR2 FNYEAQ. The CDR3 is CASSLVYSGGSNEQFF. DNA of the CDR3: TGTGCCAGCAGCTTAGTGTATTCAGGGGGCTCTAATGAGCAGTTCTTC.

V and J are TRBV7-4 and TRBJ2-7; 9 nucleotides match TRBD2. The last part of the DNA fits TRBJ2-1 better; the J call may be wrong. CDR1 and CDR2 from the germline V gene are SGHVT and SQSDAQ. This CDR3 contains 15 residues. As DNA, the CDR3 is TGTGCCAGCAGTACATGGACTAGCGAGAACAATGAGCAGTTCTTC. Protein sequence: CASSTWTSENNEQFF.

The table lists this clonotype with a few counts. V usage is TRBV5-3 and J usage is TRBJ1-2; TRBD1 is a possible D gene (5 bases). TRBV5-3 is identified as an open reading frame with a role that is uncertain. Trimming left V 4 bases short and J 8 bases short, with 15 bases between. CDR3 length equals 13 residues. The CDR3: CARSPRGGVGYTF. DNA for the CDR3: TGTGCCAGAAGCCCCCGCGGGGGGGTAGGCTACACCTTC.

The genes are TRBV7-6 and TRBJ2-2; D is unresolved. V lost 5 bases to trimming and J lost 6 bases, with 10 bases between them. This CDR3 contains 13 residues. Germline V lookup: CDR1 SGHVS, CDR2 FNYEAQ. In DNA form, the CDR3 reads TGTGCCAGCAGCAAACGGAATCCCGGGGAGCTGTTTTTT. This gives the protein CASSKRNPGELFF.

A single count supports this clonotype. The genes are TRBV11-2 and TRBJ2-5, with D possibly being TRBD2 (6 bases). Between the trimmed V and J ends, which lost 3 bases and 5 bases, there was a span of 13 bases. Germline CDR1 reads SGHAT; CDR2 reads FQNNGV. The CDR3 length is 14 residues. The CDR3 here is CASSFGDSLETQYF. Written as DNA, the CDR3 is TGTGCCAGCAGCTTTGGGGACTCGCTGGAGACCCAGTACTTC.

Comments on this clonotype: This may come from a read error, since a much larger clone is one base off. The chain links TRBV6-8 to TRBJ2-7; 9 bases map to TRBD2. Judging by the DNA end, TRBJ2-1 fits better; the J call may be wrong. Looked up from germline, CDR1 is MNHGY and CDR2 is SAAAGT. The length of the CDR3 is 15 residues. CDR3 sequence: CASSYRLADSYEQFF. The CDR3 DNA reads as TGTGCCAGCAGTTACCGACTAGCGGACTCCTACGAGCAGTTCTTC.